This TCR beta chain was documented in a study of T cell responses to AZD1222 COVID-19 vaccine. Study observations and caveats: Just 5 or 6 AZD1222 recipients tested seropositive at baseline. Elevations in Spike-specific TCR breadth and depth followed administration of two AZD1222 doses. Clonal diversity may have been underestimated in mostly white British donors.

The CDR3 covers 17 residues. V lost 0 bases and J lost 7, with 16 bases in between. Germline V gives CDR1 ENHRY, CDR2 SYGVKD. Comment on this clone: Its target is not known.

Sequenced by immunoSEQ multiplex PCR; TCRdb stores in-frame clones only, minus some. The sample has some 50,000 clones, around 86% seen once. The specimen was peripheral blood, collected on day 0 of AZD1222 vaccination. This chain connects TRBV10-3 to TRBJ1-6; possibly TRBD1 for D (5 bases). The origin of this receptor is an adult in good health. As DNA, the CDR3 is TGTGCCATCAGTGAGTCGGTTCTCGCCAAGGGGAATTCACCCCTCCACTTT. This gives the protein CAISESVLAKGNSPLHF.